The T cell receptor (beta chain) under discussion was sequenced for a study of T cell responses to AZD1222 COVID-19 vaccine. The overall study: Some second doses came at about 4 weeks and others at about 12 weeks; these were pooled. Study observations and caveats: It should be noted that donors were predominantly white British and more often female, and clonal diversity was possibly underestimated. At study baseline, merely roughly 6 AZD1222 recipients were seropositive.

Comments on this clone: Antigen unknown.

Deletions cut 5 bases from V and 3 bases from J, with 17 bases between. This CDR3 has 15 residues. CDR1 SGHAT and CDR2 FQNNGV come from the germline V gene. The method was immunoSEQ multiplex PCR; TCRdb's version includes in-frame clones alone and lacks a portion of them. The sample has fewer than 150,000 clones, approximately 90% seen once. The sequence came from an adult in good health. The chain joins TRBV11-2 to TRBJ2-7; TRBD2 is a possible D gene (6 bases). The specimen was peripheral blood, collected on day 0 of AZD1222 vaccination. CDR3 region: CASSISGSTLYEQYF. As DNA, the CDR3 is TGTGCCAGCAGCATATCCGGGAGTACCCTCTACGAGCAGTACTTC.